The 23 T cell receptor beta chains listed next were all sequenced from one sample in a study of Graves' ophthalmopathy and Graves' hyperthyroidism. TCR beta CDR3 amplification used RNA transcripts. The first round was an RT-PCR with HTBI primers, and the second round was a multiplex PCR. TCRdb ran MiXCR on the multiplex PCR reads and lists one entry per CDR3 protein. The data contain roughly 420,000 distinct CDR3 sequences, 20% to 25% of them singletons. Source material: peripheral blood. The receptors stem from a woman aged 18-35 years with stable Graves' hyperthyroidism.

The chain links TRBV6-1 to TRBJ1-2; 8 bases align to TRBD1. The CDR3 loop spans 14 amino acids. The germline CDR1 and CDR2 sequences are MNHNS and SASEGT. V lost 0 bases to trimming and J lost 6 bases; unmatched junction nucleotides: 3. This CDR3 reads CASSEAQGANGYTF. For the CDR3, the DNA is TGTGCCAGCAGTGAAGCGCAGGGGGCGAATGGCTACACCTTC.

The chain carries TRBV5-6 and TRBJ1-1; D gene ambiguous. Trimming took 2 bases from V and 2 from J, leaving 7 bases between them. CDR3 length: 13 residues. Per germline, CDR1 SGHDT and CDR2 YYEEEE. The CDR3 loop is CASSFRSNTEAFF. As DNA, the CDR3 is TGTGCCAGCAGCTTCCGCAGTAACACTGAAGCTTTCTTT. The full variable domain, its missing parts supplied by reference TRBV5-6 and TRBJ1-1, is DAGVTQSPTHLIKTRGQQVTLRCSPKSGHDTVSWYQQALGQGPQFIFQYYEEEERQRGNFPDRFSGHQFPNYSSELNVNALLLGDSALYLCASSFRSNTEAFFGQGTRLTVV.

This clonotype appeared many times. This chain uses TRBV11-1 with TRBJ1-2, with unresolved D. Germline values: CDR1 SGHAT, CDR2 FQDESV (reference sequence). V was trimmed by 1 base and J by 5 bases, leaving 17 bases between them. This CDR3 is 16 amino acids long. The CDR3 nucleotides read TGTGCCAGCAGCTTAGGCTCCGTCGGAGAAAGTTATGGCTACACCTTC. Protein product: CASSLGSVGESYGYTF.

V and J are TRBV29-1 and TRBJ2-7; TRBD2 might be the D (6 bases). Germline V gene data show CDR1 as SQVTM and CDR2 as ANQGSEA. The CDR3 covers 14 residues. V gave up 6 bases and J gave up 6 bases, with 21 bases separating them. This chain's CDR3 is CSVCFSGRIFEQYF. The DNA of the CDR3 is TGCAGCGTATGCTTTAGCGGTCGGATCTTCGAGCAGTACTTC.

The chain's CDR3 is CASSYQGIFGYTF. CDR3 nucleotide sequence: TGTGCCAGCAGTTACCAGGGGATCTTCGGCTACACCTTC. This chain uses TRBV6-2 or TRBV6-3 with TRBJ1-2; D perhaps matches TRBD1 (6 bases). Trimming cost V 2 bases and J 8 bases, with 12 bases left between them. The CDR3 has 13 residues. Germline-derived CDR1 and CDR2 are MNHEY and SVGEGT.

This clonotype was detected ten times or more. The chain uses TRBV11-1 and TRBJ2-2; a possible D gene is TRBD1 (5 bases). CDR1 and CDR2 from the germline V gene are SGHAT and FQDESV (reference sequence). Deletions cut 4 bases from V and 1 base from J, with 10 bases between. The CDR3 has 15 amino acids. The CDR3 DNA reads as TGTGCCAGCAGCTCACGTACAGGGAACACCGGGGAGCTGTTTTTT. Its protein is CASSSRTGNTGELFF.

The chain is built from TRBV10-1 and TRBJ2-5, with D perhaps matching TRBD2 (6 bases). This CDR3 region has 13 residues. CDR1 is WNHNN and CDR2 is SYGVQD in the germline V gene (reference sequence). V shed 2 bases and J shed 14 bases, with 18 bases lying between them. The CDR3 nucleotides are TGCGCCAGCAGTGAGGAATCGGGGACTCCCCGATACTTC. Protein product: CASSEESGTPRYF.

This clonotype was recorded at least ten times. The V call is TRBV7-8, the J call TRBJ1-3; 9 nucleotides agree with TRBD1. The CDR3 extends over 16 amino acids. Germline CDR1 and CDR2: SGHVS and FQNEAQ. J gave up 0 bases and V 3 bases, and 3 bases lay outside the gene matches. The CDR3 reads CASSFTTGGSGNTIYF. CDR3 nucleotides: TGTGCCAGCAGCTTTACGACAGGGGGCTCTGGAAACACCATATATTTT.

J is TRBJ2-7 and V is TRBV20-1; D is unresolved. Trimming stripped 1 base from V and 3 bases from J, with 10 bases between. Germline CDR1 reads DFQATT; CDR2 reads SNEGSKA (reference sequence). The length of the CDR3 is 13 residues. The CDR3 region has the DNA TGCAGTGCTAGAGGAACAACCATCTACGAGCAGTACTTC. Protein product: CSARGTTIYEQYF.

This clonotype was observed many times. The chain carries TRBV12-3 or TRBV12-4 and TRBJ2-5; TRBD2 might be the D (6 bases). The V end was cut by 5 bases, the J end by 4 bases, with 14 bases between. This CDR3 is built from 14 residues. CDR3 bases: TGTGCCAGCAGTCGCGGGACTCGCGGAGAGACCCAGTACTTC. The encoded protein is CASSRGTRGETQYF.

The sample holds many counts of this clonotype. The V gene is TRBV6-2 or TRBV6-3, the J gene TRBJ2-5; a possible D gene is TRBD1 (5 bases). This CDR3 has 16 residues. The germline V gene has CDR1 MNHEY and CDR2 SVGEGT. Trimming left V 0 bases short and J 5 bases short, with 16 bases between. The CDR3 protein is CASSYSHRPSGETQYF. The CDR3 DNA reads as TGTGCCAGCAGTTACTCTCACAGACCATCAGGGGAGACCCAGTACTTC.

This clonotype was recorded many times. The chain recombines TRBV3-1 with TRBJ2-7; D is possibly TRBD1 or TRBD2 (5 bases each). Trimming shortened V by 1 base and J by 2 bases, and 18 bases separated the two germline ends. CDR1 and CDR2 (germline): LGHDT, YNNKEL (reference sequence). The length of the CDR3 is 17 residues. Here the CDR3 reads CASSQGLNRDPPYEQYF. The CDR3 bases are TGTGCCAGCAGCCAAGGCCTGAACCGGGACCCTCCCTACGAGCAGTACTTC.

This clonotype was found many times. The V gene is TRBV6-1, the J gene TRBJ2-7, with TRBD1 identical over 7 bases. CDR1 and CDR2 (germline): MNHNS, SASEGT. The CDR3 covers 14 residues. Trimming at V came to 7 bases and at J to 0 bases, leaving 6 bases not matched to a gene. The CDR3 here is CASTMGQNSYEQYF. In DNA form, the CDR3 reads TGTGCCAGCACCATGGGACAGAACTCCTACGAGCAGTACTTC.

This clonotype occurred many times. The chain links TRBV6-5 to TRBJ1-2, with a weak D call TRBD1 (6 bases). Trimming removed 0 bases from V and 0 bases from J, with 8 bases in between. This CDR3 has 15 amino acids. CDR1 and CDR2 (germline): MNHEY, SVGAGI. Written as DNA, the CDR3 is TGTGCCAGCAGTTACTCGGACAGAGCTAACTATGGCTACACCTTC. It is translated as CASSYSDRANYGYTF.

This clonotype appeared many times. The V gene is TRBV29-1, the J gene TRBJ2-5; 10 bases line up with TRBD2. V trimming: 5 bases; J trimming: 5 bases; junction bases outside the gene matches: 14. CDR1 is SQVTM, CDR2 ANQGSEA, per germline. The CDR3 spans 16 residues. CDR3 residues: CSVSLAGASSGETQYF. The CDR3, as DNA: TGCAGCGTTTCCCTAGCGGGAGCCTCTTCGGGGGAGACCCAGTACTTC.

This clonotype was picked up many times. The rearrangement joins TRBV20-1 to TRBJ2-5; 9 bases are a match to TRBD1. Germline V gives CDR1 DFQATT, CDR2 SNEGSKA (reference sequence). The CDR3 covers 14 residues. V was clipped by 3 bases and J by 7 bases; unmatched bases: 9. The CDR3 bases are TGCAGTGCTAGCAGACAGGGGGTTCGGGGGACCCAGTACTTC. Translating gives CSASRQGVRGTQYF.

The sample holds many counts of this clonotype. This chain joins TRBV11-2 and TRBJ2-5; 8 bases map to TRBD1. Germline V gene sequence: CDR1 SGHAT, CDR2 FQNNGV. The CDR3 loop spans 16 amino acids. J gave up 4 bases and V 2 bases, and 9 bases lay outside the gene matches. CDR3 sequence: CASSLRGDRGGETQYF. The CDR3 DNA is TGTGCCAGCAGCTTAAGGGGCGACAGGGGAGGAGAGACCCAGTACTTC.

Remarks on this clonotype: At one boundary the junction diverges from the germline segment, which might be a read error. This rearrangement joins TRBV6-2 or TRBV6-3 to TRBJ1-1; the D gene is possibly TRBD1 (5 bases). The CDR3 runs to 13 residues. The germline CDR1 and CDR2 sequences are MNHEY and SVGEGT. The CDR3 protein is CASRDIMYTDAFF. CDR3 nucleotide sequence: TGTGCCAGCAGGGACATTATGTACACTGATGCTTTCTTT.

The chain combines TRBV28 with TRBJ2-5; D call uncertain. The CDR3 has 10 amino acids. Trimming removed 7 bases at V and 5 bases at J, with 5 bases between. Germline V gives CDR1 MDHEN, CDR2 SYDVKM. CDR3 nucleotides: TGTGCCAGCAAAAGGGAGACCCAGTACTTC. This gives the protein CASKRETQYF.

This clonotype was found many times. The CDR3 reads CASEGQTNYGYTF. The DNA for the CDR3 is TGTGCCAGCGAAGGGCAGACTAACTATGGCTACACCTTC. The chain combines TRBV2 with TRBJ1-2; D unresolved. This CDR3 spans 13 amino acids. Germline V gene data show CDR1 as SNHLY and CDR2 as FYNNEI. The germline V and J ends were trimmed by 8 bases and 0 bases, with 10 bases remaining between them.

The CDR3 sequence: CASSLWDERYGYTF. As DNA, the CDR3 is TGTGCCAGCAGTTTATGGGATGAACGCTATGGCTACACCTTC. The chain uses TRBV28 and TRBJ1-2; D gene ambiguous. V was trimmed by 0 bases and J by 4 bases, leaving 9 bases between them. Per the germline V gene, CDR1 is MDHEN and CDR2 is SYDVKM. The CDR3 is made up of 14 amino acids.

The J gene is TRBJ2-5, the V gene TRBV5-1, with 16 bases that match TRBD2. Looked up from germline, CDR1 is SGHRS and CDR2 is YFSETQ. Losses at the gene ends were 4 bases for V and 4 bases for J; bases not matched to a gene: 7. The CDR3 length is 17 residues. This CDR3 reads CASSRGLAGGLGETQYF. The CDR3 nucleotides read TGCGCCAGCAGCAGGGGACTAGCGGGGGGGCTCGGAGAGACCCAGTACTTC.

The rearrangement links TRBV6-5 to TRBJ1-2; D gene uncertain. The CDR3 loop spans 11 amino acids. Trimming left V 4 bases short and J 7 bases short, with 7 bases between. CDR1 is MNHEY and CDR2 is SVGAGI in the germline V gene. CDR3 DNA: TGTGCCAGCAGTTCCCCAGCTGGCTACACCTTC. It encodes CASSSPAGYTF.